This entry lists 25 T cell receptor beta chains sequenced from one sample in a study of read filtering for tumor transcriptome and immune sequencing. From approximately 430 ng of RNA, a library with molecular barcoded alpha/delta and beta/gamma adaptors was made. TCRdb processed the reads anew with MiXCR; each CDR3 protein has one entry. The sample holds more than 100,000 distinct CDR3 sequences; about 12% are singletons and the top ten take around 8.3%. The specimen sequenced was a population of CD138-negative cells sorted from bone marrow. The receptors shown here come from a donor at least 40 years old with multiple myeloma.

Concerning this clonotype itself: This may arise from a read error, as a much more abundant clone is one base away. The chain couples TRBV6-5 to TRBJ2-7, with 10 bases lining up with TRBD2. The CDR3 is 15 residues long. Trimming at V came to 6 bases and at J to 3 bases, leaving 8 bases not matched to a gene. The germline V gene encodes CDR1 MNHEY and CDR2 SVGAGI. DNA of the CDR3: TGTGCCAGCAGACTTCAGCGGGGGGGTAACTACGAGCAGTACTTC. It codes for CASRLQRGGNYEQYF.

The rearrangement links TRBV20-1 to TRBJ1-5, with a possible D match to TRBD1 (5 bases). Germline V lookup: CDR1 DFQATT, CDR2 SNEGSKA (reference sequence). CDR3 size: 14 residues. With 3 bases removed from V and 6 bases from J, the gap between germline ends came to 15 bases. CDR3 in amino acids: CSARDDSGGQPQHF. The CDR3 DNA sequence: TGCAGTGCTAGGGACGACAGTGGCGGTCAGCCCCAGCATTTT.

Ten or more counts support this clonotype. This CDR3 is CASSRDSFRETQYF. The CDR3 DNA is TGTGCCAGCAGCCGGGACTCTTTTCGCGAGACCCAGTACTTC. The chain is built from TRBV7-9 and TRBJ2-5; D perhaps matches TRBD2 (6 bases). Deletions cut 5 bases from V and 5 bases from J, with 15 bases between. The germline V gene has CDR1 SEHNR and CDR2 FQNEAQ (reference sequence). The CDR3 is 14 residues long.

This clonotype was counted at least ten times. The J gene is TRBJ1-1, the V gene TRBV7-9; 7 nucleotides match TRBD1. V shed 5 bases and J 1 base; nucleotides not matched to a gene: 10. The germline V gene encodes CDR1 SEHNR and CDR2 FQNEAQ (reference sequence). The CDR3 spans 16 residues. The CDR3 DNA reads TGTGCCAGCAGCCCTTTGGGAAACAGGGGGAACACTGAAGCTTTCTTT. It encodes CASSPLGNRGNTEAFF.

This clonotype was picked up many times. The CDR3 coding sequence is TGCGCCAGCAGCGCTTTAACTAGCACAGATACGCAGTATTTT. Protein product: CASSALTSTDTQYF. The chain uses TRBV4-3 and TRBJ2-3; D is ambiguous. Trimming removed 5 bases from V and 0 bases from J, with 9 bases in between. CDR3 length: 14 amino acids. The germline gives CDR1 LGHNA, CDR2 YSLEER.

In its sample, this clonotype was seen many times. This rearrangement joins TRBV20-1 to TRBJ1-1, with 12 bases identical to TRBD1. The junction had 11 bases not matched to a gene; V was cut back by 7 bases and J by 5 bases. CDR3 length: 15 residues. Germline V gene data show CDR1 as DFQATT and CDR2 as SNEGSKA (reference sequence). CDR3: CSVSGTGGFGTEAFF. Here the CDR3 DNA reads TGCAGTGTATCCGGGACAGGGGGCTTTGGGACTGAAGCTTTCTTT.

In its sample, this clonotype was seen a few times. J is TRBJ2-7 and V is TRBV7-9; D is perhaps TRBD2 (5 bases). Trimming removed 5 bases from V and 6 bases from J, with 17 bases in between. Germline lookup yields CDR1 SEHNR and CDR2 FQNEAQ (reference sequence). CDR3 length equals 14 residues. The DNA of the CDR3 is TGTGCCAGCAGCGAATCATCGGGAACGGTCGAGCAGTACTTC. Protein product: CASSESSGTVEQYF. The complete variable domain, with remaining parts taken from reference TRBV7-9 and TRBJ2-7, reads DTGVSQNPRHKITKRGQNVTFRCDPISEHNRLYWYRQTLGQGPEFLTYFQNEAQLEKSRLLSDRFSAERPKGSFSTLEIQRTEQGDSAMYLCASSESSGTVEQYFGPGTRLTVT.

Many counts were recorded for this clonotype. The chain couples TRBV5-1 to TRBJ2-7, with D hard to call. V was pared by 4 bases and J by 5 bases, with 13 bases between. Germline V lookup: CDR1 SGHRS, CDR2 YFSETQ. This CDR3 has 13 amino acids. CDR3: CASSTELRDEQYF. The DNA of the CDR3 is TGCGCCAGCAGCACCGAGCTTCGCGACGAGCAGTACTTC.

This clonotype was seen only a few times. Just one base apart from a much larger clone, this may be a read error. The chain uses TRBV20-1 and TRBJ2-1; D is ambiguous. CDR1 is DFQATT, CDR2 SNEGSKA, per germline (reference sequence). The CDR3 consists of 11 residues. V was cut by 2 bases and J by 11 bases, with 10 bases left in between. The CDR3 protein is CSARKANKQFF. CDR3 bases: TGCAGTGCTAGAAAAGCGAATAAGCAGTTCTTC.

This clonotype was counted ten times or more. The chain links TRBV29-1 to TRBJ2-7, with 8 bases identical to TRBD1. This CDR3 contains 13 residues. V lost 4 bases, J lost 7 bases, and 9 bases stayed unmatched. From germline, CDR1 is SQVTM and CDR2 ANQGSEA. For the CDR3, the DNA is TGCAGCGTTGGGGACAGGCTGACCTGGGAGCAGTACTTC. Translated: CSVGDRLTWEQYF.

This clonotype has a count of ten or more. This chain uses TRBV3-1 with TRBJ2-1; 11 nucleotides match TRBD2. Losses at the gene ends were 7 bases for V and 4 bases for J; bases not matched to a gene: 6. CDR1 and CDR2 (germline): LGHDT, YNNKEL (reference sequence). The CDR3 length is 15 residues. The CDR3 sequence: CASTVAGGPYNEQFF. In DNA form, the CDR3 reads TGTGCCAGCACCGTAGCGGGAGGGCCTTACAATGAGCAGTTCTTC.

This clonotype appeared many times. The CDR3 protein is CASSYSGGAAETQYF. For the CDR3, the DNA is TGTGCCAGCAGTTACTCGGGAGGGGCTGCGGAGACCCAGTACTTC. The rearrangement joins TRBV6-2 or TRBV6-3 to TRBJ2-5, with 7 bases fitting TRBD2. The CDR3 has 15 residues. Trimming at V came to 0 bases and at J to 5 bases, leaving 6 bases not matched to a gene. Per the germline V gene, CDR1 is MNHEY and CDR2 is SVGEGT.

This clonotype has at least ten counts. V usage is TRBV4-3 and J usage is TRBJ2-7; possible D gene TRBD1, 6 bases. V lost 0 bases and J lost 4, with 10 bases in between. CDR3 size: 14 residues. CDR1 is LGHNA and CDR2 is YSLEER in the germline V gene. This chain's CDR3 is CASSQEIRGYEQYF. The DNA of the CDR3 is TGCGCCAGCAGCCAAGAGATCAGGGGATACGAGCAGTACTTC.

This clonotype showed up many times. The rearrangement joins TRBV7-9 to TRBJ1-1; unclear D gene. CDR3 length equals 14 residues. Germline CDR1 reads SEHNR; CDR2 reads FQNEAQ (reference sequence). Deletions cut 0 bases from V and 5 bases from J, with 10 bases between. The DNA for the CDR3 is TGTGCCAGCAGCTTAGCCGAACGCGCAACTGAAGCTTTCTTT. Encoded protein: CASSLAERATEAFF.

This clonotype was counted many times. The genes are TRBV6-2 or TRBV6-3 and TRBJ1-6; 7 nucleotides agree with TRBD1. Trimming cost V 6 bases and J 9 bases; bases outside gene matches: 8. The length of the CDR3 is 14 residues. CDR1 is MNHEY, CDR2 SVGEGT, per germline. The CDR3 DNA follows: TGTGCCAGCAGACGCCCAGGGGGAAGTTCACCCCTCCACTTT. Its protein is CASRRPGGSSPLHF.

This clonotype was seen ten or more times. V and J are TRBV4-3 and TRBJ2-7, with TRBD2 identical over 8 bases. V dropped 0 bases and J dropped 2; count of bases not matched to a gene: 6. The CDR3 sequence is 16 residues long. CDR1 is LGHNA, CDR2 YSLEER, per germline. This CDR3 reads CASSQDRASGPYEQYF. The CDR3 DNA reads as TGCGCCAGCAGCCAAGATCGGGCTAGCGGGCCCTACGAGCAGTACTTC.

This clonotype was counted at least ten times. V and J are TRBV11-2 and TRBJ1-1, with 8 bases matching TRBD1. Per the germline V gene, CDR1 is SGHAT and CDR2 is FQNNGV. Losses at the gene ends were 3 bases for V and 4 bases for J; bases not matched to a gene: 4. There are 14 residues in the CDR3. The CDR3 bases are TGTGCCAGCAGCTTCAGGGGGCTCGGCACTGAAGCTTTCTTT. It encodes CASSFRGLGTEAFF. The whole variable domain, filled in from reference TRBV11-2 and TRBJ1-1, reads EAGVAQSPRYKIIEKRQSVAFWCNPISGHATLYWYQQILGQGPKLLIQFQNNGVVDDSQLPKDRFSAERLKGVDSTLKIQPAKLEDSAVYLCASSFRGLGTEAFFGQGTRLTVV.

At least ten counts were recorded for this clonotype. The rearrangement uses TRBV5-1 and TRBJ2-1; 9 positions agree with TRBD1. Looked up from germline, CDR1 is SGHRS and CDR2 is YFSETQ. This CDR3 comprises 15 residues. V shed 4 bases, J shed 9 bases, and the junction held 11 bases outside the gene matches. CDR3: CASSGTGLALGEQFF. The CDR3 coding sequence is TGCGCCAGCAGCGGGACAGGGTTAGCGTTGGGTGAGCAGTTCTTC.

Only a few counts were recorded for this clonotype. This chain connects TRBV19 to TRBJ2-1; D unclear. Germline CDR1 LNHDA, CDR2 SQIVND (reference sequence). The V and J ends lost 3 bases and 0 bases respectively, with 6 bases between them. This CDR3 has 14 amino acids. CDR3 bases: TGTGCCAGTAGTATTCATATCTCCTACAATGAGCAGTTCTTC. It specifies CASSIHISYNEQFF.

This clonotype was counted at least ten times. V gene TRBV11-2 combines with J gene TRBJ2-2, with TRBD2 matching 7 bases. The CDR3 sequence is 16 residues long. Germline V gene sequence: CDR1 SGHAT, CDR2 FQNNGV. Trimming removed 2 bases from V and 3 bases from J; junction bases left unmatched: 6. DNA for the CDR3: TGTGCCAGCAGCTTACGCGCGGGAGTGTACACCGGGGAGCTGTTTTTT. This gives the protein CASSLRAGVYTGELFF.

This clonotype has a count of ten or more. V gene TRBV5-1 combines with J gene TRBJ1-6; 8 nucleotides match TRBD1. The CDR3 has 14 residues. J gave up 8 bases and V 2 bases, and 3 bases lay outside the gene matches. Germline V gene sequence: CDR1 SGHRS, CDR2 YFSETQ. The CDR3 sequence is CASSFETGDSPLHF. As DNA, the CDR3 is TGCGCCAGCAGCTTTGAGACAGGGGATTCACCCCTCCACTTT.

Remarks on this clonotype: At one end the junction does not follow the germline gene, possibly because of a read error. The chain carries TRBV18 and TRBJ2-2; D not certain. This CDR3 contains 13 residues. CDR1 and CDR2 (germline): KGHSH, LQKENI. The chain's CDR3 is CASSPPRSGELFF. In DNA, the CDR3 is TGTGCCAGCTCGCCACCGAGGAGCGGGGAGCTGTTTTTT.

This chain joins TRBV11-2 and TRBJ2-5, with a possible D match to TRBD1 (5 bases). The germline V gene has CDR1 SGHAT and CDR2 FQNNGV. With 5 bases removed from V and 4 bases from J, the gap between germline ends came to 8 bases. CDR3 length equals 12 residues. The CDR3 loop is CASSGATETQYF. DNA of the CDR3: TGTGCCAGCAGCGGGGCTACAGAGACCCAGTACTTC. Full variable domain (remainder filled in from reference TRBV11-2 and TRBJ2-5): EAGVAQSPRYKIIEKRQSVAFWCNPISGHATLYWYQQILGQGPKLLIQFQNNGVVDDSQLPKDRFSAERLKGVDSTLKIQPAKLEDSAVYLCASSGATETQYFGPGTRLLVL.

This clonotype was seen repeatedly, ten times or more. The rearrangement links TRBV4-1 to TRBJ2-3, with D tentatively TRBD2 (6 bases). CDR3 length: 16 residues. Looked up from germline, CDR1 is MGHRA and CDR2 is YSYEKL. Between the trimmed V and J ends, which lost 5 bases and 2 bases, there was a span of 17 bases. The DNA for the CDR3 is TGCGCCAGCAGCACAAGAGGAGGGGCGACCACAGATACGCAGTATTTT. This codes for CASSTRGGATTDTQYF.

The sample holds many counts of this clonotype. This sequence joins TRBV5-1 and TRBJ2-3; 8 bases map to TRBD2. The length of the CDR3 is 16 residues. The V gene's germline CDR1 is SGHRS and CDR2 YFSETQ. Trimming removed 0 bases from V and 5 bases from J; junction bases left unmatched: 8. The CDR3, as DNA: TGCGCCAGCAGCTTGGAAGATAGGCTAGCGGGAGATACGCAGTATTTT. Translated, it gives CASSLEDRLAGDTQYF.